This T cell receptor beta chain was documented in a study of Ad26.COV2.S vaccination and SARS-CoV-2 variants. In the study overall: Intramuscular Ad26.COV2.S doses were given once or twice, 56 days apart.

Sample treatment: approximately 18 received Ad26.COV2.S at low or high dose, single or two shots; roughly five received placebo; per-sample allocation not given. After the first vaccine or placebo injection, samples were drawn on day 63. The trim removed 7 bases at V and 0 bases at J, leaving 8 bases unmatched. Germline V gene data show CDR1 as LNHDA and CDR2 as SQIVND (reference sequence). This CDR3 is 16 amino acids long. Points on this clone: Its antigen is currently unknown.

Study-level results: Post-vaccination breadth of spike-specific CD8+ and CD4+ T cell responses was reportedly substantial. From the TCR breadth and depth analyses, total T cell responses may have been underestimated.

The method was immunoSEQ multiplex PCR; TCRdb's version includes in-frame clones alone and lacks a portion of them. The table includes approximately 480,000 clones, 87% detected once. The J gene is TRBJ2-1, the V gene TRBV19; 8 nucleotides match TRBD1. The sample in question was peripheral blood, obtained in a trial of Ad26.COV2.S vaccine versus placebo. The TCR originated in a person between 18 and 59 years old who received the Ad26.COV2.S COVID-19 vaccine or a placebo. In DNA form, the CDR3 reads TGTGCCAGTACCCCCCGGACAGGGAGCTCCTACAATGAGCAGTTCTTC. It encodes CASTPRTGSSYNEQFF.